The 14 T cell receptor beta chains below all came from one sample that was sequenced in a study of T cell clonotyping in hematopoietic cell transplantation. TCRdb's copy holds only in-frame clones and misses some; the assay was immunoSEQ multiplex PCR. The repertoire includes around 4,000 clones, 95% of them detected once, and just over 0.9% sits in the top ten. The sequenced sample was PBMCs, obtained 30 days after allogeneic stem cell transplant. The receptors here all came from a male patient aged 50 to 60 who had an allogeneic stem cell transplant from a related donor, so the T cells may come from the graft donor. Some clones in this sample may be carry-over from other donors' samples.

The chain joins TRBV19 to TRBJ2-7; TRBD1 or TRBD2 may be the D gene (5 bases each). Between the trimmed V and J ends, which lost 5 bases and 0 bases, there was a span of 17 bases. The CDR3 totals 16 residues. From germline, CDR1 is LNHDA and CDR2 SQIVND (reference sequence). The chain's CDR3 is CASSEGGRGYSYEQYF. The CDR3 nucleotides read TGTGCCAGTAGTGAGGGTGGAAGGGGCTACTCCTACGAGCAGTACTTC.

This chain joins TRBV9 and TRBJ2-7; TRBD2 aligns across 11 bases. The CDR3 has 13 amino acids. The junction had 1 base not matched to a gene; V was cut back by 2 bases and J by 6 bases. Germline CDR1 and CDR2: SGDLS and YYNGEE. CDR3 bases: TGTGCCAGCAGCGTTAGCGGGGGGGCCGAGCAGTACTTC. It yields the protein CASSVSGGAEQYF.

The chain combines TRBV19 with TRBJ1-2, with D possibly being TRBD1 (6 bases). The CDR3 runs to 14 residues. The V gene lost 9 bases and the J gene lost 2 bases, with 16 bases spanning the gap. The V gene's germline CDR1 is LNHDA and CDR2 SQIVND (reference sequence). In nucleotides, the CDR3 is TGTGCCAGCAGCCGAACGAGGGGGAACTATGGCTACACCTTC. Its translation is CASSRTRGNYGYTF.

A single count supports this clone. The chain employs TRBV5-4 and TRBJ1-2; TRBD1 might be the D (5 bases). V dropped 4 bases and J dropped 5 bases, with 15 bases sitting between them. The CDR3 totals 14 residues. Germline CDR1 reads SGHNT; CDR2 reads YYREEE (reference sequence). DNA of the CDR3: TGTGCCAGCAGCCCAGGGACGGCCTTTTATGGCTACACCTTC. It specifies CASSPGTAFYGYTF.

The CDR3 sequence: CASSLVSGGAETQYF. The CDR3 DNA reads as TGTGCCAGCAGCTTAGTTTCGGGGGGCGCAGAGACCCAGTACTTC. This rearrangement joins TRBV11-2 to TRBJ2-5; weak D call: TRBD2 (7 bases). CDR1 is SGHAT and CDR2 is FQNNGV in the germline V gene. Trimming shortened V by 1 base and J by 4 bases, and 13 bases separated the two germline ends. The CDR3 sequence is 15 residues long. The full variable domain, in which reference TRBV11-2 and TRBJ2-5 provide the parts outside the CDR3, is EAGVAQSPRYKIIEKRQSVAFWCNPISGHATLYWYQQILGQGPKLLIQFQNNGVVDDSQLPKDRFSAERLKGVDSTLKIQPAKLEDSAVYLCASSLVSGGAETQYFGPGTRLLVL.

The V gene is TRBV28, the J gene TRBJ1-1; no reliable D call. Germline V gene sequence: CDR1 MDHEN, CDR2 SYDVKM. The CDR3 has 14 residues. Trimming cost V 3 bases and J 0 bases, with 8 bases left between them. The CDR3 protein is CASSLMGMNTEAFF. CDR3 in DNA: TGTGCCAGCAGTTTGATGGGGATGAACACTGAAGCTTTCTTT.

This clone turned up a few times. This sequence joins TRBV19 and TRBJ2-7; D uncertain. This CDR3 has 12 amino acids. In germline, CDR1 is LNHDA, CDR2 SQIVND (reference sequence). Trimming left V 3 bases short and J 3 bases short, with 6 bases between. The CDR3 protein is CASSMGGYEQYF. The CDR3 DNA follows: TGTGCCAGTAGTATGGGTGGCTACGAGCAGTACTTC.

The rearrangement links TRBV5-6 to TRBJ2-3, with D perhaps TRBD2 (7 bases). The V end lost 2 bases, the J end lost 5 bases, and 15 bases lay between the germline ends. CDR1 and CDR2 (germline): SGHDT, YYEEEE. The CDR3 consists of 15 residues. The CDR3, as DNA: TGTGCCAGCAGCTTTTCCGGGGGGCCCGGAGATACGCAGTATTTT. This translates into CASSFSGGPGDTQYF.

The genes are TRBV9 and TRBJ1-6; 8 bases fit TRBD1. The CDR3 covers 14 residues. The germline CDR1 and CDR2 sequences are SGDLS and YYNGEE. The V gene end was trimmed by 3 bases and the J gene end by 9 bases; junction bases not matched to a gene: 5. In nucleotides, the CDR3 is TGTGCCAGCAGCGATACAGGGGGGCGTTCACCCCTCCACTTT. Translating it yields CASSDTGGRSPLHF.

V and J are TRBV9 and TRBJ2-7; TRBD2 might be the D (5 bases). The V end lost 0 bases, the J end lost 5 bases, and 9 bases lay between the germline ends. Germline V gives CDR1 SGDLS, CDR2 YYNGEE. The CDR3 sequence is 13 residues long. The CDR3 reads CASSVDVEDEQYF. As DNA, the CDR3 is TGTGCCAGCAGCGTAGATGTGGAGGACGAGCAGTACTTC.

V gene TRBV4-3 combines with J gene TRBJ1-1; D is ambiguous. The CDR3 has 15 amino acids. Trimming took off 0 bases at V and 4 bases at J, with 12 bases between the two ends. CDR1 and CDR2 (germline): LGHNA, YSLEER. CDR3 DNA sequence: TGCGCCAGCAGCCAAGAATCAGGAGTGGGCACTGAAGCTTTCTTT. It specifies CASSQESGVGTEAFF.

The chain is built from TRBV10-3 and TRBJ1-1; a weak D match, TRBD1 (5 bases). The germline V gene encodes CDR1 ENHRY and CDR2 SYGVKD. V lost 7 bases to trimming and J lost 3 bases, with 12 bases between them. This CDR3 region has 13 residues. The CDR3 sequence is CAIKPLGDTEAFF. DNA of the CDR3: TGTGCCATCAAACCGTTGGGGGACACTGAAGCTTTCTTT.

J is TRBJ2-7 and V is TRBV7-2; TRBD2 matches 7 bases. In germline, CDR1 is SGHTA, CDR2 FQGNSA. V was pared by 5 bases and J by 0 bases, with 16 bases of the junction left unmatched. This CDR3 comprises 18 residues. The CDR3 is CASSLTGGSLEISYEQYF. The DNA for the CDR3 is TGTGCCAGCAGCCTCACGGGCGGGAGTTTGGAAATCTCCTACGAGCAGTACTTC.

V gene TRBV4-1 combines with J gene TRBJ1-2; TRBD1 is a possible D gene (5 bases). CDR1 and CDR2 from the germline V gene are MGHRA and YSYEKL. The CDR3 loop spans 17 amino acids. V gave up 3 bases and J gave up 4 bases, with 21 bases separating them. CDR3 amino acids: CASSQGLRSGPGYGYTF. The CDR3 bases are TGCGCCAGCAGCCAGGGCCTTCGATCGGGGCCTGGCTATGGCTACACCTTC.